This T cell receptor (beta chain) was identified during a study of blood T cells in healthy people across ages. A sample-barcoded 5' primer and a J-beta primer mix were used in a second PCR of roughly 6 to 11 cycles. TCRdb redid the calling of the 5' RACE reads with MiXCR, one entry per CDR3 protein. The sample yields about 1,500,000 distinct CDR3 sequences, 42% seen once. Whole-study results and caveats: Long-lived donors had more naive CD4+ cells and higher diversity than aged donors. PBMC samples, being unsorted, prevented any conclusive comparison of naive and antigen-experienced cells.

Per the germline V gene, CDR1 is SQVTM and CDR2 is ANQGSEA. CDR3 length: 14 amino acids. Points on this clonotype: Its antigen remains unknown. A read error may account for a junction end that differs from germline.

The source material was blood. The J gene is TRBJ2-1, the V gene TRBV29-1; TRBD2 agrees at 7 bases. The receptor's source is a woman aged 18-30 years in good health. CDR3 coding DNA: TGCGGCGTTATCCCTAGCGGAACCTACAATGAGCAGTTCTTC. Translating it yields CGVIPSGTYNEQFF.